The rows below give T cell receptor beta chains drawn from one sample of a study of monozygotic twins with inflammatory bowel disease. TCRdb re-called the 5' RACE reads; every CDR3 protein appears as one record, without DNA. The table for this sample gives some 170,000 distinct CDR3 sequences. Sequences were obtained from blood. The receptors come from a human donor with ulcerative colitis or Crohn's disease, or a healthy co-twin of an affected twin (not recorded which). Each CDR3 is given with its conserved first and last residue. Each record gives: J gene, V gene, CDR3 protein.

TRBJ1-4 TRBV30 CAWSGVQGGEKLFF
TRBJ2-1 TRBV4-3 CASSQDPGQVYNEQFF
TRBJ1-4 TRBV20-1 CSAAQGANNEKLFF
TRBJ2-3 TRBV5-6 CASSWGTGGTDTQYF
TRBJ2-7 TRBV20-1 CSAGTKVGPYEQYF
TRBJ2-1 TRBV6-4 CASSDSGFEQFF
TRBJ2-1 TRBV20-1 CSARDLAGGPFRFF
TRBJ1-5 TRBV9 CASSIDGGHQPQHF
TRBJ1-1 TRBV28 CASSFSRGRAAKRPEAFF
TRBJ2-5 TRBV7-6 CACSYQETQYF
TRBJ2-3 TRBV7-2 CASRESGGDTDTQYF
TRBJ1-2 TRBV10-3 CAISERQDPLFYGYTF
TRBJ1-2 TRBV7-8 CASSIGETGYTF
TRBJ2-5 TRBV6-2/TRBV6-3 CASSYSPGPGMTETQYF
TRBJ1-6 TRBV10-3 CAIRTGTGHTDNSPLHF
TRBJ1-1 TRBV9 CASSMSAGPMNTEAFF
TRBJ2-1 TRBV13 CASNGLAGISYNEQFF
TRBJ2-1 TRBV7-8 CASSFSLLGSYNEQFF
TRBJ2-5 TRBV7-2 CASMEGGETQYF
TRBJ2-5 TRBV20-1 CSAPRGELYQETQYF
TRBJ2-7 TRBV20-1 CSASEGLPSYEQYF
TRBJ1-1 TRBV11-3 CASSPRTGLNTEAFF
TRBJ2-7 TRBV5-1 CASNDRTDTYEQYF
TRBJ2-7 TRBV7-6 CASSLSQGAIIYEQYF
TRBJ2-1 TRBV20-1 CSAGTSGAYNEQFF
TRBJ1-1 TRBV10-3 CAILGDQGGNTEAFF
TRBJ2-1 TRBV7-8 CASSLIAGGRGNEQFF
TRBJ2-5 TRBV6-5 CASSYGRNRQETQYF
TRBJ1-4 TRBV6-1 CASSEIPPTNEKLFF
TRBJ2-1 TRBV9 CASSIDAEGKQFF
TRBJ1-4 TRBV12-3/TRBV12-4 CASSFPGADEKLFF
TRBJ1-2 TRBV20-1 CSARDPMGGANYGYTF
TRBJ2-7 TRBV20-1 CSARKPGLAGSEQYF
TRBJ2-7 TRBV28 CASSDRDVSAYEQYF
TRBJ1-5 TRBV12-3/TRBV12-4 CASSSTRQGEGQPQHF
TRBJ2-1 TRBV20-1 CSCPELRTSGRDQFF
TRBJ2-7 TRBV20-1 CSAAYGPHYEQYF
TRBJ1-1 TRBV6-1 CASSERGDAEAFF
TRBJ2-7 TRBV5-6 CASTFPASGAYEQYF
TRBJ2-5 TRBV24-1 CATSDLQGRGETQYF
TRBJ2-5 TRBV28 CASSLGAGIKTQYF